This T cell receptor beta chain stems from a study of control samples from healthy donors and cancer patients. Germline CDR1 SGHRS, CDR2 YFSETQ. The CDR3 consists of 13 residues. V was clipped by 0 bases and J by 0 bases, with 3 bases between them. Clones were read by immunoSEQ multiplex PCR, and TCRdb kept only the in-frame ones, dropping some. The repertoire holds approximately 40,000 clones, with around 88% as singletons. The sequencing input was PBMCs. V and J are TRBV5-1 and TRBJ2-5; no definite D call. This clonotype originated in a woman aged 60-75 years with lung cancer. In nucleotides, the CDR3 is TGCGCCAGCAGCTTGGGGGACCAAGAGACCCAGTACTTC. Translated: CASSLGDQETQYF. The full variable domain, in which reference TRBV5-1 and TRBJ2-5 provide the parts outside the CDR3, is KAGVTQTPRYLIKTRGQQVTLSCSPISGHRSVSWYQQTPGQGLQFLFEYFSETQRNKGNFPGRFSGRQFSNSRSEMNVSTLELGDSALYLCASSLGDQETQYFGPGTRLLVL.